A single sample is the source of the 3 T cell receptor beta chains below, sequenced in a study of cytomegalovirus exposure and HLA in healthy donors. In the PCR, 60 Vbeta and 13 Jbeta primers were used. Libraries were prepared by immunoSEQ multiplex PCR; TCRdb keeps only in-frame clonotypes and omits some of them. Of 77,000 or so clones listed, 78% are singletons. Source material: PBMCs. The source of these receptors is a man aged 40-55 years in good health and CMV-seronegative.

V usage is TRBV4-2 and J usage is TRBJ2-1, with no clear D. CDR1 is LGHNA and CDR2 is YNFKEQ in the germline V gene. Trimming took 8 bases from V and 8 from J, leaving 13 bases between them. The CDR3 has 12 amino acids. CDR3 protein: CASGPSGYEQFF. DNA of the CDR3: TGTGCCAGCGGTCCCTCTGGCTATGAGCAGTTCTTC.

The CDR3 DNA is TGTGCCAGCAGGACAACTGGAAACACCATATATTTT. It is translated as CASRTTGNTIYF. The chain links TRBV28 to TRBJ1-3; the D is unclear. Germline-derived CDR1 and CDR2 are MDHEN and SYDVKM. CDR3 length: 12 residues. Trimming left V 6 bases short and J 2 bases short, with 5 bases between.

Worth noting for this clone: At one end, the junction sequence differs from germline, possibly due to a read error. The CDR3 region is CASSATGNSPLHF. The DNA of the CDR3 is TGTGCTAGCAGCGCCACAGGGAATTCACCCCTCCACTTT. The chain has TRBV7-7 and TRBJ1-6; weak D call: TRBD1 (6 bases). The length of the CDR3 is 13 residues. CDR1 and CDR2 (germline): SSHAT, FNYEAQ (reference sequence).